This T cell receptor beta chain was sequenced during a study of T cell responses to AZD1222 COVID-19 vaccine. Looking at the study overall: Timing groups of about 4 and about 12 weeks for second doses were pooled. General study points: The sample set comprised mostly white British donors with more females, and clonal diversity was possibly underestimated. Unmutated regions of variants are reportedly targeted by nearly half of spike-specific TCRs.

A word on this clone: Its target is not known.

CDR1 and CDR2 (germline): SGDLS, YYNGEE. With 3 bases removed from V and 3 bases from J, the gap between germline ends came to 13 bases. This CDR3 region has 14 residues. Generated by immunoSEQ multiplex PCR, the TCRdb table keeps only in-frame clones and is missing some. Of about 160,000 clones in the sample, over 80% were seen once. The specimen was peripheral blood, collected on day 0 of AZD1222 vaccination. The clonotype originates from an adult in good health. V is TRBV9 and J is TRBJ2-7; D gene unclear. The CDR3 region has the DNA TGTGCCAGCAGCGCCGGTCCTATTCTCTACGAGCAGTACTTC. Its protein is CASSAGPILYEQYF.